These 27 T cell receptor beta chains were sequenced from one sample in a study of T cell repertoires in cytomegalovirus infection. TCRdb fed the reads into MiXCR, producing one record per CDR3 protein. The sample has about 530,000 distinct CDR3 sequences, about 26% seen once. The sequenced sample consisted of PBMCs. The receptors were gathered from a human donor in good health (CMV status not recorded). Some clones in this sample may be carry-over from other donors' samples.

V usage is TRBV12-3 or TRBV12-4 and J usage is TRBJ2-3; 7 bases fit TRBD2. After removal of 6 bases from V and 0 bases from J, the junction contained 6 bases not matched to a gene. The CDR3 consists of 15 residues. The CDR3, as DNA: TGTGCCAGCAGCACGCAGCGGGGCAGCACAGATACGCAGTATTTT. This translates into CASSTQRGSTDTQYF.

In this sample, this clonotype turned up once. This chain links TRBV28 with TRBJ2-3; D not certain. The germline V gene encodes CDR1 MDHEN and CDR2 SYDVKM. The CDR3 length is 15 residues. Trimming removed 0 bases at V and 0 bases at J, with 7 bases between. As DNA, the CDR3 is TGTGCCAGCAGTTTATGGGGCAGAAGCACAGATACGCAGTATTTT. Translation: CASSLWGRSTDTQYF.

This clonotype was detected only a few times. The chain uses TRBV20-1 and TRBJ2-3; 9 bases match TRBD2. The CDR3 sequence is 16 residues long. Germline V gives CDR1 DFQATT, CDR2 SNEGSKA (reference sequence). V dropped 0 bases and J dropped 3; count of bases not matched to a gene: 7. The CDR3 bases are TGCAGTGCTAGAGAAACCAAGCGGGAGGAAACAGATACGCAGTATTTT. This gives the protein CSARETKREETDTQYF.

This clonotype was counted between two and nine times. The rearrangement joins TRBV19 to TRBJ1-5; D is uncertain. The germline CDR1 and CDR2 sequences are LNHDA and SQIVND (reference sequence). Deletions cut 5 bases from V and 0 bases from J, with 14 bases between. The CDR3 has 16 residues. The CDR3 here is CASSATTDYSNQPQHF. CDR3 sequence (DNA): TGTGCCAGTAGTGCGACGACGGACTATAGCAATCAGCCCCAGCATTTT.

This clonotype was seen ten or more times. The chain is built from TRBV7-8 and TRBJ2-7; 9 nucleotides line up with TRBD1. V gave up 5 bases and J gave up 2 bases; unmatched junction bases: 4. This CDR3 is built from 14 residues. Germline V lookup: CDR1 SGHVS, CDR2 FQNEAQ. In nucleotides, the CDR3 is TGTGCCAGCAGCACCGGGACAGGGCCCTACGAGCAGTACTTC. It specifies CASSTGTGPYEQYF.

This clonotype occurred a few times. The chain links TRBV28 to TRBJ2-1; 7 positions agree with TRBD2. The germline V gene encodes CDR1 MDHEN and CDR2 SYDVKM. V shed 4 bases and J 5 bases; nucleotides not matched to a gene: 14. The CDR3 spans 17 residues. Written as DNA, the CDR3 is TGTGCCAGCAGTTCTCCCCTTAGCGGGCGGTTCGACAATGAGCAGTTCTTC. This codes for CASSSPLSGRFDNEQFF.

The V call is TRBV6-5, the J call TRBJ2-1; the D is unclear. The CDR3 contains 12 residues. Trimming left V 0 bases short and J 10 bases short, with 7 bases between. Germline loops: CDR1 MNHEY, CDR2 SVGAGI. The CDR3 protein is CASSYSTDEQFF. The DNA of the CDR3 is TGTGCCAGCAGTTACTCGACGGACGAGCAGTTCTTC.

This clonotype showed up many times. The rearrangement uses TRBV7-8 and TRBJ2-3, with D unresolved. The V gene's germline CDR1 is SGHVS and CDR2 FQNEAQ. Trimming pared 5 bases from V and 3 bases from J, leaving 9 bases between. The CDR3 extends over 13 amino acids. The CDR3 spells CASSTSVTDTQYF. Here the CDR3 DNA reads TGTGCCAGCAGCACCTCAGTGACAGATACGCAGTATTTT.

This clonotype was detected only a few times. The rearrangement links TRBV9 to TRBJ2-7; 11 positions match TRBD2. The germline gives CDR1 SGDLS, CDR2 YYNGEE. This CDR3 is 18 amino acids long. V gave up 0 bases and J gave up 2 bases; unmatched junction bases: 10. The CDR3 DNA sequence: TGTGCCAGCAGCGTAGGAGACAAGATAGCGGGAGGGCCCTACGAGCAGTACTTC. It yields the protein CASSVGDKIAGGPYEQYF. The whole variable domain, filled in from reference TRBV9 and TRBJ2-7, reads DSGVTQTPKHLITATGQRVTLRCSPRSGDLSVYWYQQSLDQGLQFLIQYYNGEERAKGNILERFSAQQFPDLHSELNLSSLELGDSALYFCASSVGDKIAGGPYEQYFGPGTRLTVT.

The rearrangement links TRBV6-6 to TRBJ2-5; D gene ambiguous. Trimming took off 2 bases at V and 7 bases at J, with 17 bases between the two ends. In germline, CDR1 is MNHNY, CDR2 SVGAGI (reference sequence). This CDR3 has 15 residues. CDR3 protein: CASSYTADGLATQYF. The CDR3, as DNA: TGTGCCAGCAGTTACACAGCAGATGGGCTTGCGACCCAGTACTTC.

The sample holds a few counts of this clonotype. This chain joins TRBV19 and TRBJ1-5; D is uncertain. The ends were cut back, 3 bases at V and 3 bases at J, with 12 bases in the middle. CDR1 is LNHDA and CDR2 is SQIVND in the germline V gene (reference sequence). The CDR3 has 15 residues. CDR3 region: CASSIRAETNQPQHF. The CDR3 nucleotides read TGTGCCAGTAGTATTAGGGCAGAGACCAATCAGCCCCAGCATTTT.

This chain joins TRBV28 and TRBJ2-7, with D possibly being TRBD2 (5 bases). Trimming cost V 4 bases and J 2 bases, with 15 bases left between them. Germline loops: CDR1 MDHEN, CDR2 SYDVKM. The CDR3 contains 15 residues. The CDR3 region is CASSSLKRLPYEQYV. The CDR3 region has the DNA TGTGCCAGCAGTTCCTTAAAGCGGTTACCCTACGAGCAGTACGTC.

CDR3 coding DNA: TGTGCCAGCAGCCCGGTGGACAGCCAAGAGACCCAGTACTTC. It yields the protein CASSPVDSQETQYF. The chain has TRBV6-2 or TRBV6-3 and TRBJ2-5; possible D gene TRBD1, 6 bases. With 6 bases removed from V and 1 base from J, the gap between germline ends came to 12 bases. Germline CDR1 and CDR2: MNHEY and SVGEGT. This CDR3 has 14 residues.

V is TRBV9 and J is TRBJ2-1; D uncertain. Germline CDR1 reads SGDLS; CDR2 reads YYNGEE. There are 14 residues in the CDR3. The V and J ends lost 3 bases and 7 bases respectively, with 14 bases between them. DNA for the CDR3: TGTGCCAGCAGCGGCCGGTCGAGTAAAAATGAGCAGTTCTTC. Amino acid sequence: CASSGRSSKNEQFF.

V and J are TRBV3-1 and TRBJ2-5, with 9 bases lining up with TRBD1. The CDR3 loop spans 15 amino acids. V gave up 8 bases and J gave up 1 base; unmatched junction bases: 8. Germline V lookup: CDR1 LGHDT, CDR2 YNNKEL (reference sequence). The CDR3 reads CASLRRGQGQETQYF. CDR3 nucleotides: TGTGCCAGCCTTAGACGGGGACAGGGCCAAGAGACCCAGTACTTC.

This clonotype has more than one count but fewer than ten. The J gene is TRBJ2-3, the V gene TRBV20-1; D unresolved. The germline V gene has CDR1 DFQATT and CDR2 SNEGSKA (reference sequence). V gave up 5 bases and J gave up 2 bases, with 8 bases separating them. CDR3 length: 12 residues. The CDR3 reads CSALLSTDTQYF. The CDR3 nucleotides are TGCAGTGCTCTCTTATCCACAGATACGCAGTATTTT.

This clonotype has a single count. This sequence joins TRBV20-1 and TRBJ2-7; D is ambiguous. Trimming pared 0 bases from V and 4 bases from J, leaving 13 bases between. This CDR3 is built from 14 residues. CDR1 is DFQATT, CDR2 SNEGSKA, per germline (reference sequence). In DNA form, the CDR3 reads TGCAGTGCTAGAGATATATTGGGCTATTACGAGCAGTACTTC. Amino acids: CSARDILGYYEQYF.

A few counts support this clonotype. The chain uses TRBV7-2 and TRBJ1-2, with no clear D. The V and J ends lost 3 bases and 0 bases respectively, with 5 bases between them. The germline CDR1 and CDR2 sequences are SGHTA and FQGNSA. CDR3 length: 13 amino acids. The CDR3 protein is CASSLATNYGYTF. CDR3 in DNA: TGTGCCAGCAGCTTGGCCACTAACTATGGCTACACCTTC. Filled out from reference TRBV7-2 and TRBJ1-2, the complete variable domain reads GAGVSQSPSNKVTEKGKDVELRCDPISGHTALYWYRQSLGQGLEFLIYFQGNSAPDKSGLPSDRFSAERTGGSVSTLTIQRTQQEDSAVYLCASSLATNYGYTFGSGTRLTVV.

This CDR3 is CASSLGTRNIWAYNEQFF. DNA of the CDR3: TGTGCCAGCAGTTTGGGGACTAGAAATATTTGGGCCTACAATGAGCAGTTCTTC. The chain has TRBV16 and TRBJ2-1; 8 nucleotides agree with TRBD2. Germline V gene data show CDR1 as KGHSY and CDR2 as FQNENV. CDR3 size: 18 residues. Unmatched junction bases numbered 15, after V lost 6 bases and J lost 2 bases.

This clonotype was counted only a few times. CDR3 DNA sequence: TGTGCCAGCAGCTTCGGTTCCGGGACTAGCGGCTACAATGAGCAGTTCTTC. Translated, it gives CASSFGSGTSGYNEQFF. The chain employs TRBV11-3 and TRBJ2-1; 11 bases line up with TRBD2. Looked up from germline, CDR1 is SGHNT and CDR2 is YENEEA. This CDR3 contains 17 residues. V trimming: 3 bases; J trimming: 3 bases; junction bases outside the gene matches: 7.

This clonotype was counted a single time. The V call is TRBV7-2, the J call TRBJ1-5; D call uncertain. This CDR3 contains 14 residues. V lost 2 bases and J 5 bases, leaving 10 bases between the germline ends. CDR1 and CDR2 from the germline V gene are SGHTA and FQGNSA. CDR3 DNA: TGTGCCAGCAGCTTATCTGGGTGGGATCAGCCCCAGCATTTT. It translates to CASSLSGWDQPQHF. Based on the CDR3 plus reference TRBV7-2 and TRBJ1-5, the full variable domain is GAGVSQSPSNKVTEKGKDVELRCDPISGHTALYWYRQSLGQGLEFLIYFQGNSAPDKSGLPSDRFSAERTGGSVSTLTIQRTQQEDSAVYLCASSLSGWDQPQHFGDGTRLSIL.

This clonotype showed up many times. For the CDR3, the DNA is TGTGCCAGCAGCTTATTTTCAGCCAATGAGCAGTTCTTC. It codes for CASSLFSANEQFF. The J gene is TRBJ2-1, the V gene TRBV7-2; no definite D call. The germline V gene encodes CDR1 SGHTA and CDR2 FQGNSA. The CDR3 contains 13 residues. Trimming removed 2 bases from V and 6 bases from J, with 8 bases in between.

The sample holds many counts of this clonotype. The rearrangement uses TRBV7-2 and TRBJ2-1; 16 nucleotides align to TRBD2. The V segment lost 0 bases and the J segment 8 bases; nucleotides outside the gene matches: 7. This CDR3 is 18 amino acids long. From germline, CDR1 is SGHTA and CDR2 FQGNSA. The CDR3 nucleotides are TGTGCCAGCAGCTTAGCGCGGGGACTAGCGGGAGGGGGGGATGAGCAGTTCTTC. It translates to CASSLARGLAGGGDEQFF.

This clonotype was counted many times. The CDR3 DNA follows: TGTGCCAGCAAGCTTGGAAGAGCCCCTGGAAACACCATATATTTT. Translation: CASKLGRAPGNTIYF. The J gene is TRBJ1-3, the V gene TRBV7-8; no clear D gene. The germline gives CDR1 SGHVS, CDR2 FQNEAQ. V was clipped by 7 bases and J by 2 bases, with 15 bases between them. The CDR3 spans 15 residues.

There are many counts of this clonotype. V and J are TRBV7-2 and TRBJ1-2, with D perhaps TRBD1 (6 bases). Trimming left V 1 base short and J 4 bases short, with 13 bases between. This CDR3 has 15 amino acids. Germline V gene sequence: CDR1 SGHTA, CDR2 FQGNSA. CDR3 nucleotides: TGTGCCAGCAGCTTAGAGGTACAGGGTGGCTATGGCTACACCTTC. As protein: CASSLEVQGGYGYTF.

This clonotype has ten or more counts. V is TRBV7-2 and J is TRBJ2-1; TRBD2 might be the D (5 bases). The CDR3 contains 16 residues. Per germline, CDR1 SGHTA and CDR2 FQGNSA. Trimming stripped 2 bases from V and 5 bases from J, with 16 bases between. The CDR3 region is CASSLFLGGTNNEQFF. CDR3 in DNA: TGTGCCAGCAGCTTATTTCTAGGAGGCACTAACAATGAGCAGTTCTTC.

The genes are TRBV6-5 and TRBJ2-7; 7 bases align to TRBD2. The J segment lost 2 bases and the V segment lost 0 bases, leaving 10 bases of the junction unmatched. This CDR3 comprises 17 residues. CDR1 is MNHEY and CDR2 is SVGAGI in the germline V gene. CDR3: CASSYSTGSSGAYEQYF. The CDR3 DNA follows: TGTGCCAGCAGTTACTCGACTGGTTCTAGCGGTGCCTACGAGCAGTACTTC.